This T cell receptor (beta chain) emerged from a study of blood T cell repertoires in COVID-19. This table comes from immunoSEQ multiplex PCR, and its TCRdb copy is limited to in-frame clones, with some not included. Of hundreds of thousands of clones in the sample, about four fifths are singletons; the top ten hold roughly 5%. This clone has only one observation. Trimming left V 2 bases short and J 4 bases short, with 12 bases between. The CDR3 consists of 14 residues. From germline, CDR1 is MNHEY and CDR2 SMNVEV (reference sequence). The sequence derives from an elderly man with acute or convalescent COVID-19. The sequenced sample was peripheral blood. The rearrangement uses TRBV27 and TRBJ2-7; no definite D call. The DNA of the CDR3 is TGTGCCAGCAGTTTAGGCTATTCTAGGTACGAGCAGTACTTC. Amino acids: CASSLGYSRYEQYF.